This T cell receptor beta chain was sequenced for a study of blood T cell repertoires in COVID-19. The wider study: There were acute and convalescent COVID-19 samples, and they came from the United States, Italy and Spain. PBMCs, B-cell-depleted T cells, or T cells were the source of the cDNA or gDNA that made up the material.

V was cut by 3 bases and J by 8 bases, with 16 bases left in between. The CDR3 totals 15 residues. Germline lookup yields CDR1 SGHTA and CDR2 FQGNSA. Clones were sequenced by immunoSEQ multiplex PCR, and TCRdb holds only the in-frame ones, with some missing. The sample has about 380,000 clones; 88% are singletons. Participant-given clinical history determined each cohort assignment. V and J are TRBV7-2 and TRBJ1-4, with D possibly matching TRBD1 (6 bases). Source material: PBMCs or T cells enriched from blood (not recorded which). The source is a woman between 18 and 30 years old who had recovered from COVID-19. The CDR3 nucleotides are TGTGCCAGCAGCTTCTACTCAGGGGAGGGGGAAAAACTGTTTTTT. This gives the protein CASSFYSGEGEKLFF.